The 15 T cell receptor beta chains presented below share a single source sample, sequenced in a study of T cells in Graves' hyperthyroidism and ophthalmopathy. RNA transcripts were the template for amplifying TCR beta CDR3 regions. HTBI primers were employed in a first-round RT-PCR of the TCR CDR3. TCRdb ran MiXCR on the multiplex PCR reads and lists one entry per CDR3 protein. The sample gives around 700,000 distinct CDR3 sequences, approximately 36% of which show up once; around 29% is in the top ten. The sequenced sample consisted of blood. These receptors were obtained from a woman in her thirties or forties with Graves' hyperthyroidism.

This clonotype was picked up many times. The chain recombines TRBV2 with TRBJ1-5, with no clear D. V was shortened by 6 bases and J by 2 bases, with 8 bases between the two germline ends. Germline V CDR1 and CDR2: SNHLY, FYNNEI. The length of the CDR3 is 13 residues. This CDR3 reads CASRDRGNQPQHF. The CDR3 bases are TGTGCCAGCAGAGACCGAGGCAATCAGCCCCAGCATTTT.

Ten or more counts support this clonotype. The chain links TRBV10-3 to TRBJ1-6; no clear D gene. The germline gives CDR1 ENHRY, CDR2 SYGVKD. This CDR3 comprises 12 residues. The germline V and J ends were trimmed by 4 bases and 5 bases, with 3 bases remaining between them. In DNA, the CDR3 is TGTGCCATCAGTGCCAATAATTCACCCCTCCACTTT. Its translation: CAISANNSPLHF.

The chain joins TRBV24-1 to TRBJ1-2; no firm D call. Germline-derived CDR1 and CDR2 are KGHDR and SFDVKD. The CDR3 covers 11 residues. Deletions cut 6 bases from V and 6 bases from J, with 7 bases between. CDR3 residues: CATSPGNGYTF. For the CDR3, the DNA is TGTGCCACCAGTCCGGGCAATGGCTACACCTTC.

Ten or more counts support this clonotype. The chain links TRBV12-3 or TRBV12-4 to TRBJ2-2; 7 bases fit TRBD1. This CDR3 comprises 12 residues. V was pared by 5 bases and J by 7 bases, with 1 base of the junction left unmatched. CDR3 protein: CASSTGVGELFF. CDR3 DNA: TGTGCCAGCAGTACAGGGGTCGGGGAGCTGTTTTTT.

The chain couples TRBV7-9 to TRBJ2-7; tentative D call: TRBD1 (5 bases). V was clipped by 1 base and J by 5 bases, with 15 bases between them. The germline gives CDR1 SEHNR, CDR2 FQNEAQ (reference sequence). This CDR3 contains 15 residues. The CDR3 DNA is TGTGCCAGCAGCTTAGAGGAGTCAGGGCTCCACGAGCAGTACTTC. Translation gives CASSLEESGLHEQYF.

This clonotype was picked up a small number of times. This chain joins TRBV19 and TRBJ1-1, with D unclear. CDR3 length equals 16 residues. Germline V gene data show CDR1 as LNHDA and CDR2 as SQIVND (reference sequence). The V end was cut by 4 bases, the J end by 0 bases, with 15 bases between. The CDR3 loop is CASSRSFGSMNTEAFF. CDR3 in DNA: TGTGCCAGTAGTAGGAGTTTCGGGAGTATGAACACTGAAGCTTTCTTT. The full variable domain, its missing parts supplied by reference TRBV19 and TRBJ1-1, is DGGITQSPKYLFRKEGQNVTLSCEQNLNHDAMYWYRQDPGQGLRLIYYSQIVNDFQKGDIAEGYSVSREKKESFPLTVTSAQKNPTAFYLCASSRSFGSMNTEAFFGQGTRLTVV.

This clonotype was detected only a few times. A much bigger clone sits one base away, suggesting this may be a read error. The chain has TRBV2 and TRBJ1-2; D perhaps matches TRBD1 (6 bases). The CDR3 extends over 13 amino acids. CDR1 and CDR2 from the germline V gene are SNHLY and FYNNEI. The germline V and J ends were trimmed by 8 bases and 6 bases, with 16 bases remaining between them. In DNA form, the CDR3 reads TGTGCCAGCTCAGAGGCAGGGGACCATGGCTACACCTTC. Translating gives CASSEAGDHGYTF.

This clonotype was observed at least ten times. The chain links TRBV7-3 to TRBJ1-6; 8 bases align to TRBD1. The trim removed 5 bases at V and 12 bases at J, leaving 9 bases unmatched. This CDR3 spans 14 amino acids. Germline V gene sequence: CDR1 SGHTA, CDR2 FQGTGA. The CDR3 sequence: CASSQGAAREPLHF. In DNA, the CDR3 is TGTGCCAGCAGCCAGGGGGCGGCGAGGGAACCCCTCCACTTT. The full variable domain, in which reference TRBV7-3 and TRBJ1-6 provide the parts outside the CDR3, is GAGVSQTPSNKVTEKGKYVELRCDPISGHTALYWYRQSLGQGPEFLIYFQGTGAADDSGLPNDRFFAVRPEGSVSTLKIQRTERGDSAVYLCASSQGAAREPLHFGNGTRLTVT.

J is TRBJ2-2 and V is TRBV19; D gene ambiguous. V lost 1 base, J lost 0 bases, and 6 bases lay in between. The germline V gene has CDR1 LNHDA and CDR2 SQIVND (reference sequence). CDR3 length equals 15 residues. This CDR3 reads CASSIAAANTGELFF. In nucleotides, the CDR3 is TGTGCCAGTAGTATAGCGGCAGCGAACACCGGGGAGCTGTTTTTT.

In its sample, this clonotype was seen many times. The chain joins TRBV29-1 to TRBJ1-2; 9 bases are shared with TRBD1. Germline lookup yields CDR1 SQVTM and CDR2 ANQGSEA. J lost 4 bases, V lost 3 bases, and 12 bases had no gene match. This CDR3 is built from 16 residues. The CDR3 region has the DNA TGCAGCGTTGAGACCCCACACAGGGGGCCTCGCTATGGCTACACCTTC. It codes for CSVETPHRGPRYGYTF. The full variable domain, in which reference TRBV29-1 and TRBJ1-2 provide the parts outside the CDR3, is SAVISQKPSRDICQRGTSLTIQCQVDSQVTMMFWYRQQPGQSLTLIATANQGSEATYESGFVIDKFPISRPNLTFSTLTVSNMSPEDSSIYLCSVETPHRGPRYGYTFGSGTRLTVV.

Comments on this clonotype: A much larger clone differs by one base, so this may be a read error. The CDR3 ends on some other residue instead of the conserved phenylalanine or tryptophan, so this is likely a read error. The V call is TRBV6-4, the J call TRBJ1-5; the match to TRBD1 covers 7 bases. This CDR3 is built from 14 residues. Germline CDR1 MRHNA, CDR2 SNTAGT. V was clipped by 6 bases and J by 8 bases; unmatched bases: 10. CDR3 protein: CASSRTGPEEPQHL. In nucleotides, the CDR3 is TGTGCCAGCAGCCGGACAGGACCGGAAGAGCCCCAGCATCTT.

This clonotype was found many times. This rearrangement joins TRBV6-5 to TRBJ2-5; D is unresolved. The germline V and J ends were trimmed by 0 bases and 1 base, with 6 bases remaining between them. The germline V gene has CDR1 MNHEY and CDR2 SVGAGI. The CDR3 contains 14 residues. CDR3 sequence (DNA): TGTGCCAGCAGTTACTCTGCCGGCCAAGAGACCCAGTACTTC. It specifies CASSYSAGQETQYF.

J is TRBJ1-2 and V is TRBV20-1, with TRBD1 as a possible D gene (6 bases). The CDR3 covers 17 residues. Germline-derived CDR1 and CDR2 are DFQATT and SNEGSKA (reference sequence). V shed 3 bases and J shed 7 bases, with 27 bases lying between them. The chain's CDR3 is CSARTRTESGEVFGYTF. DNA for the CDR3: TGCAGTGCTAGGACACGGACAGAGTCGGGGGAAGTTTTTGGCTACACCTTC.

The CDR3 is CASTLDRNEAFF. CDR3 bases: TGTGCCAGCACCCTTGACAGAAACGAAGCTTTCTTT. The V and J genes are TRBV28 and TRBJ1-1; maybe TRBD1 (5 bases). Germline values: CDR1 MDHEN, CDR2 SYDVKM. The V gene lost 7 bases and the J gene lost 8 bases, with 14 bases spanning the gap. This CDR3 comprises 12 residues.

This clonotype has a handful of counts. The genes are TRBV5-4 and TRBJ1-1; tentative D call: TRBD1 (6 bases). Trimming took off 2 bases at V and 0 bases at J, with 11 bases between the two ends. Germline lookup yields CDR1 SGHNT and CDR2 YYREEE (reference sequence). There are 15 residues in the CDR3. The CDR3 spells CASSLKKGVNTEAFF. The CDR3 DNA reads TGTGCCAGCAGCTTAAAGAAGGGGGTGAACACTGAAGCTTTCTTT. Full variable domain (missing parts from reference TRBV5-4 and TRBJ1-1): ETGVTQSPTHLIKTRGQQVTLRCSSQSGHNTVSWYQQALGQGPQFIFQYYREEENGRGNFPPRFSGLQFPNYSSELNVNALELDDSALYLCASSLKKGVNTEAFFGQGTRLTVV.